One and the same sample provided the 15 T cell receptor beta chains below, sequenced in a study of monozygotic twins with inflammatory bowel disease. TCRdb re-called the 5' RACE reads; every CDR3 protein appears as one record, without DNA. The data show approximately 380,000 distinct CDR3 sequences, and the top ten clones hold 2% to 3%. Material for sequencing was blood. These receptors were collected from a human donor with ulcerative colitis or Crohn's disease, or a healthy co-twin of an affected twin (not recorded which).

The chain combines TRBV11-1 with TRBJ2-7; TCRdb indicates TRBD1, and absent DNA this call remains unverified. CDR3 size: 13 residues. Germline values: CDR1 SGHAT, CDR2 FQDESV (reference sequence). The CDR3 protein is CASSPGTRYEQYF.

The V and J genes are TRBV5-4 and TRBJ1-6; TCRdb's D call, TRBD1, is unchecked because there is no DNA. CDR1 and CDR2 from the germline V gene are SGHNT and YYREEE (reference sequence). The CDR3 covers 16 residues. The CDR3 loop is CASSFQGDQFNSPLHF.

The V call is TRBV7-2, the J call TRBJ2-5. Germline lookup yields CDR1 SGHTA and CDR2 FQGNSA. The CDR3 length is 15 residues. CDR3 sequence: CASSLGASYRETQYF.

The gene calls are TRBV5-1 and TRBJ2-1; checking the TCRdb D call of TRBD1 is not possible without DNA. CDR3 length: 15 residues. The V gene's germline CDR1 is SGHRS and CDR2 YFSETQ. The CDR3 reads CASSFGQGAFQDQFF.

The CDR3 region is CSARHRVGTYEQYF. The J gene is TRBJ2-7, the V gene TRBV20-1; TCRdb picks TRBD1, but there is no DNA to check that call. The CDR3 runs to 14 residues. Per germline, CDR1 DFQATT and CDR2 SNEGSKA (reference sequence).

The V and J genes are TRBV20-1 and TRBJ1-6. Germline V lookup: CDR1 DFQATT, CDR2 SNEGSKA (reference sequence). The CDR3 runs to 16 residues. The CDR3 sequence: CSARRWTDAYNSPLHF.

The V gene is TRBV20-1, the J gene TRBJ2-7; checking the TCRdb D call of TRBD2 is not possible without DNA. The CDR3 consists of 12 residues. The V gene's germline CDR1 is DFQATT and CDR2 SNEGSKA (reference sequence). The chain's CDR3 is CSARPTGHEQYF.

The chain recombines TRBV5-4 with TRBJ1-2; there is no DNA to check the TCRdb D call of TRBD1. The length of the CDR3 is 15 residues. Germline values: CDR1 SGHNT, CDR2 YYREEE (reference sequence). The CDR3 loop is CASSLGSPGQDGYTF.

The chain couples TRBV18 to TRBJ2-1; TCRdb outputs TRBD1, but without DNA this stays unchecked. CDR3 length equals 15 residues. Germline V gene data show CDR1 as KGHSH and CDR2 as LQKENI. This chain's CDR3 is CASSPVAGVYNEQFF.

The CDR3 protein is CASSSNRGVSTEAFF. The V call is TRBV6-2 or TRBV6-3, the J call TRBJ1-1; the D gene TCRdb calls, TRBD1, cannot be checked with no DNA. The CDR3 contains 15 residues. Germline loops: CDR1 MNHEY, CDR2 SVGEGT.

The V gene is TRBV7-2, the J gene TRBJ2-7. The germline CDR1 and CDR2 sequences are SGHTA and FQGNSA. The CDR3 is 14 residues long. CDR3 protein: CASSSYYTTYEQYF.

The chain uses TRBV28 and TRBJ2-3; TCRdb indicates TRBD2, and absent DNA this call remains unverified. This CDR3 has 20 amino acids. From germline, CDR1 is MDHEN and CDR2 SYDVKM. This CDR3 reads CASSLRPSGGSYRSTDTQYF.

The chain has TRBV5-8 and TRBJ1-5; TCRdb gives TRBD1 as the D gene, but with no DNA this cannot be confirmed. The CDR3 extends over 16 amino acids. Looked up from germline, CDR1 is SGHTS and CDR2 is YDEGEE. The chain's CDR3 is CASSLHMDSSNQPQHF.

The chain combines TRBV12-3 or TRBV12-4 with TRBJ1-1; TCRdb reports TRBD1, a call that lacks DNA to check it against. The CDR3 is made up of 14 amino acids. This CDR3 is CASSGIQGNTEAFF.

The genes are TRBV20-1 and TRBJ2-1; TCRdb's D call of TRBD1 is untestable without DNA. The CDR3 extends over 14 amino acids. Per the germline V gene, CDR1 is DFQATT and CDR2 is SNEGSKA (reference sequence). CDR3 sequence reads: CSANPGSSANEQFF.